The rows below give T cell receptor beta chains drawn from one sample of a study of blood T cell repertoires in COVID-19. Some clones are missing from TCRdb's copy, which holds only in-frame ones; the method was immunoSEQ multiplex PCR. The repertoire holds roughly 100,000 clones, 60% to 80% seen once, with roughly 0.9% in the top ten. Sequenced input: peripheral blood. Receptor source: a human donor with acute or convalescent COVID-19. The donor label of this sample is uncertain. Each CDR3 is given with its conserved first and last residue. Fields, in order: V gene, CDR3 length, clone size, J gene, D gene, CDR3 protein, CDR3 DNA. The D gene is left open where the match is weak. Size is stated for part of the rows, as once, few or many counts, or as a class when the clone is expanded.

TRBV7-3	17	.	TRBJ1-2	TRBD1	CASSRDVRTGGVYGYTF	TGTGCCAGCAGTCGGGACGTAAGGACAGGGGGCGTCTATGGCTACACCTTC
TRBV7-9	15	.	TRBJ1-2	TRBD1	CASSLSTGDNYGYTF	TGTGCCAGCAGCTTATCGACAGGGGATAACTATGGCTACACCTTC
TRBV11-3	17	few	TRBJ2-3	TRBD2	CASSPSGSGGPRDTQYF	TGTGCCAGCAGCCCCTCGGGTAGCGGGGGACCGAGGGATACGCAGTATTTT
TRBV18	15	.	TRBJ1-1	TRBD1	CASSTGYRGDTEAFF	TGTGCCAGCTCAACAGGGTACAGGGGCGACACTGAAGCTTTCTTT
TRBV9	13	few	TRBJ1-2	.	CASSVFSDYGYTF	TGTGCCAGCAGCGTATTCAGCGACTATGGCTACACCTTC
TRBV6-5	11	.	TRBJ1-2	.	CASTPGIGYTF	TGTGCCAGCACTCCGGGAATCGGCTACACCTTC
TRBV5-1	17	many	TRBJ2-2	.	CASSLGGILEVTGELFF	TGCGCCAGCAGCTTGGGGGGTATACTAGAAGTAACCGGGGAGCTGTTTTTT
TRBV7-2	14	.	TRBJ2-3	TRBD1	CASSPGQGPDTQYF	TGTGCCAGCAGCCCAGGACAGGGACCAGATACGCAGTATTTT
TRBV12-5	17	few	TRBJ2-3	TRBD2	CASGLRLAGSRTDTQYF	TGTGCTAGTGGTTTGAGACTAGCGGGGTCCCGCACAGATACGCAGTATTTT
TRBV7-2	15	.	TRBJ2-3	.	CASSLGSWRTDTQYF	TGTGCCAGCAGCTTAGGTAGCTGGAGAACAGATACGCAGTATTTT
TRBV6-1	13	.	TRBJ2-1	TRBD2	CASSEGETSGEFF	TGTGCCAGCAGTGAAGGGGAGACTAGCGGAGAGTTCTTC
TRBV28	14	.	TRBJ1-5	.	CASRWGRSNQPQHF	TGTGCCAGCAGATGGGGGCGAAGCAATCAGCCCCAGCATTTT
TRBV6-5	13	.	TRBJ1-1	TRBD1	CASKPRGYTEAFF	TGTGCCAGCAAGCCCAGGGGGTATACTGAAGCTTTCTTT
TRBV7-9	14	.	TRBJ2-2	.	CASSLGRVIGELFF	TGTGCCAGCAGCTTAGGGCGGGTCATCGGGGAGCTGTTTTTT
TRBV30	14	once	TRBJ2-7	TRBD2	CAWRGTSRSYEQYF	TGTGCCTGGAGAGGGACTAGTCGGTCCTACGAGCAGTACTTC
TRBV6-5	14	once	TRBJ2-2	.	CASSVRRYTGELFF	TGTGCCAGCAGCGTTCGGAGGTACACCGGGGAGCTGTTTTTT
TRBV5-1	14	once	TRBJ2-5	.	CASRLSGGRETQYF	TGCGCCAGCAGACTTTCCGGGGGTCGAGAGACCCAGTACTTC
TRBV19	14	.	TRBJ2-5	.	CASSIGGLEETQYF	TGTGCCAGTAGTATAGGGGGCTTGGAAGAGACCCAGTACTTC
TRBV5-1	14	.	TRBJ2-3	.	CASSLFQGTDTQYF	TGCGCCAGCAGCTTGTTCCAGGGCACAGATACGCAGTATTTT
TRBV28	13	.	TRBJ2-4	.	CASSWQGEDNPYF	TGTGCCAGCAGTTGGCAGGGGGAGGACAACCCGTACTTC
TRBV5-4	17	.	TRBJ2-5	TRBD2	CASSLAGGSGNQETQYF	TGTGCCAGCAGCTTGGCGGGGGGTAGCGGGAACCAAGAGACCCAGTACTTC
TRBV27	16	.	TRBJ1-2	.	CASRLQTGTSWYGYTF	TGTGCCAGCCGCCTTCAAACAGGGACGTCTTGGTATGGCTACACCTTC
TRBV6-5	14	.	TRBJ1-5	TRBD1	CASRMTGVGQPQHF	TGTGCCAGCAGGATGACAGGGGTTGGTCAGCCCCAGCATTTT
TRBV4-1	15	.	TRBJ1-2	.	CASSQDRREYYGYTF	TGCGCCAGCAGCCAAGATCGGAGGGAGTACTATGGCTACACCTTC
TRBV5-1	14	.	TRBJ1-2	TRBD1	CASSEGQGVYGYTF	TGCGCCAGCAGCGAAGGACAGGGGGTGTATGGCTACACCTTC
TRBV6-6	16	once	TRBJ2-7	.	CASSYAGGTEAREQYF	TGTGCCAGCAGTTACGCTGGAGGGACAGAAGCGAGAGAGCAGTACTTC
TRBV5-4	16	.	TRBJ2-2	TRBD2	CASSLIRGGSPGELFF	TGTGCCAGCAGCTTGATACGGGGGGGATCACCCGGGGAGCTGTTTTTT
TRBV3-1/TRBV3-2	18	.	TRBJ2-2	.	CASSQRLIGGPYTGELFF	TGTGCCAGCAGCCAACGACTAATCGGGGGGCCGTACACCGGGGAGCTGTTTTTT
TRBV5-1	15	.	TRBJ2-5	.	CASSLSSGGQETQYF	TGCGCCAGCAGCTTATCGTCCGGGGGCCAAGAGACCCAGTACTTC
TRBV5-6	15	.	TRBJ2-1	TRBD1	CASSLEGAGLNEQFF	TGTGCCAGCAGCTTGGAGGGGGCGGGTTTGAATGAGCAGTTCTTC
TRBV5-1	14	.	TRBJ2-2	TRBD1	CAMRRGPATGELFF	TGCGCCATGCGCAGGGGGCCGGCCACCGGGGAGCTGTTTTTT
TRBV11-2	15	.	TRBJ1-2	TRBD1	CASSLEGQGAGGYTF	TGTGCCAGCAGCTTAGAGGGCCAGGGGGCCGGTGGCTACACCTTC
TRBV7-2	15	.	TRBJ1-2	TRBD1	CASSPGQAGVEGYTF	TGTGCCAGCAGCCCAGGACAGGCGGGCGTAGAGGGCTACACCTTC
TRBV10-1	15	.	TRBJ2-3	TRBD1	CASSSGQGTGDTQYF	TGCGCCAGCAGCTCGGGACAGGGGACGGGAGATACGCAGTATTTT
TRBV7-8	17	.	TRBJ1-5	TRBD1	CASSLHLPGGSNQPQHF	TGTGCCAGCAGCCTCCACTTACCAGGGGGAAGCAATCAGCCCCAGCATTTT
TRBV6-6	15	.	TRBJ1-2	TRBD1	CASSSPGQGIYGYTF	TGTGCCAGCAGTTCCCCGGGACAGGGAATCTATGGCTACACCTTC
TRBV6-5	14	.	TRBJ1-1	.	CASSPHTGNAEAFF	TGTGCCAGCAGCCCCCATACAGGGAATGCTGAAGCTTTCTTT
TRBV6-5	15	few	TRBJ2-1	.	CASLGRRSSYNEQFF	TGTGCCAGCCTAGGAAGACGGAGCTCCTACAATGAGCAGTTCTTC
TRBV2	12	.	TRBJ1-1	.	CASTFWNTEAFF	TGTGCCAGCACGTTTTGGAACACTGAAGCTTTCTTT
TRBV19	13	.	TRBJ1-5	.	CASKPPLNQPQHF	TGTGCCAGTAAGCCGCCCCTTAATCAGCCCCAGCATTTT
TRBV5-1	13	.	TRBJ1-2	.	CASSPDSNYGYTF	TGCGCCAGCAGCCCGGACAGTAACTATGGCTACACCTTC
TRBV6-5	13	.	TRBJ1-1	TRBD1	CASRGQGVESAFF	TGTGCCAGCAGGGGACAGGGGGTAGAATCAGCTTTCTTT
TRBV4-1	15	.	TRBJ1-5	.	CASSRGEYSNQPQHF	TGCGCCAGCAGCCGAGGAGAATATAGCAATCAGCCCCAGCATTTT
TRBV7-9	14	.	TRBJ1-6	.	CASSPPNGNSPLHF	TGTGCCAGCAGCCCACCAAACGGGAATTCACCCCTCCACTTT
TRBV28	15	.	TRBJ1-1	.	CASTGRESFYTEAFF	TGTGCCAGCACCGGGAGGGAATCCTTCTACACTGAAGCTTTCTTT
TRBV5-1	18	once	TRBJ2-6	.	CASSLVVPGSSGANVLTF	TGCGCCAGCAGCTTGGTGGTGCCGGGGAGCTCTGGGGCCAACGTCCTGACTTTC
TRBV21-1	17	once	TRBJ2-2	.	CASSKWPGQDNTGELFF	TGTGCCAGCAGCAAGTGGCCGGGACAGGATAACACCGGGGAGCTGTTTTTT
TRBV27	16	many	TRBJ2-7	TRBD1	CASSQVIGQESYEQYF	TGTGCCAGCAGTCAAGTGATCGGACAGGAGTCCTACGAGCAGTACTTC